Sequencing of this T cell receptor (beta chain) was carried out in a study of cytomegalovirus exposure and HLA in healthy donors. Method: immunoSEQ multiplex PCR; TCRdb's copy keeps in-frame clones and lacks some. Seen here are approximately 180,000 clones, around 87% observed once, and the top ten hold roughly 1.5%. J lost 1 base, V lost 5 bases, and 2 bases had no gene match. CDR1 and CDR2 (germline): SGHAT, FQNNGV. This CDR3 comprises 15 residues. The chain couples TRBV11-2 to TRBJ2-2, with 9 bases identical to TRBD2. This TCR derives from a woman aged 25 to 39 in good health and CMV-seronegative. The sequenced material came from PBMCs. In nucleotides, the CDR3 is TGTGCCAGCAGCGGCGGGGGGGAGAACACCGGGGAGCTGTTTTTT. Its translation: CASSGGGENTGELFF.